One and the same sample provided the 27 T cell receptor beta chains below, sequenced in a study of T cells in Graves' hyperthyroidism and ophthalmopathy. It was RNA transcripts that yielded the amplified TCR beta CDR3 regions. A set of HTBI primers served as the primers for a first-round RT-PCR of the TCR CDR3. TCRdb fed the multiplex PCR reads into MiXCR, producing one record per CDR3 protein. In the table there are fewer than 650,000 distinct CDR3 sequences, 14% of which are singletons. The source material was blood. The receptors originated from a woman aged 25-40 years with Graves' hyperthyroidism that later progressed to Graves' ophthalmopathy.

This clonotype was counted many times. The CDR3 region has the DNA TGTGCCAGCAGCCAAGGGGTCACTGAAGCTTTCTTT. Encoded protein: CASSQGVTEAFF. The chain links TRBV3-1 to TRBJ1-1; D uncertain. This CDR3 comprises 12 residues. Trimming shortened V by 1 base and J by 4 bases, and 4 bases separated the two germline ends. The germline V gene has CDR1 LGHDT and CDR2 YNNKEL (reference sequence).

The count of this clonotype is one. This sequence may be a read error, since a much larger clone differs from it by one base. This chain links TRBV20-1 with TRBJ1-2, with 10 bases matching TRBD1. V was pared by 3 bases and J by 6 bases, with 4 bases of the junction left unmatched. This CDR3 region has 13 residues. Germline-derived CDR1 and CDR2 are DFQATT and SNEGSKA (reference sequence). The CDR3: CSARLGQGNGYTF. CDR3 bases: TGCAGTGCTAGGCTGGGACAGGGGAATGGCTACACCTTC.

This clonotype was detected a few times. The rearrangement uses TRBV4-1 and TRBJ2-7; TRBD2 might be the D (5 bases). This CDR3 contains 16 residues. CDR1 is MGHRA and CDR2 is YSYEKL in the germline V gene. Deletions cut 1 base from V and 0 bases from J, with 13 bases between. CDR3 amino acids: CASSQVPSGSSYEQYF. The CDR3 DNA is TGCGCCAGCAGCCAAGTTCCCTCGGGAAGCTCCTACGAGCAGTACTTC.

This clonotype was recorded a few times. The chain recombines TRBV20-1 with TRBJ1-4, with D perhaps matching TRBD1 (5 bases). With 3 bases removed from V and 4 bases from J, the gap between germline ends came to 12 bases. From germline, CDR1 is DFQATT and CDR2 SNEGSKA (reference sequence). The CDR3 is 14 residues long. The CDR3 here is CSASPRDGNEKLFF. Here the CDR3 DNA reads TGCAGTGCTAGCCCCCGGGACGGTAATGAAAAACTGTTTTTT.

This clonotype came up many times. V gene TRBV11-2 combines with J gene TRBJ1-2; D possibly corresponds to TRBD1 (6 bases). Trimming left V 6 bases short and J 3 bases short, with 14 bases between. Germline V gives CDR1 SGHAT, CDR2 FQNNGV. This CDR3 comprises 14 residues. The CDR3 region is CASRSVRTDYGYTF. CDR3 bases: TGTGCCAGCAGATCCGTTCGGACAGACTATGGCTACACCTTC.

For this clonotype: A much larger clone differs by one base, so this may be a read error. The V call is TRBV3-1, the J call TRBJ1-1, with TRBD1 as a possible D gene (5 bases). Germline lookup yields CDR1 LGHDT and CDR2 YNNKEL (reference sequence). The CDR3 totals 15 residues. V was pared by 4 bases and J by 2 bases, with 14 bases between. CDR3 sequence reads: CASSRGSSSNTEAFF. In DNA, the CDR3 is TGTGCCAGCAGCCGGGGCAGCTCCTCAAACACTGAAGCTTTCTTT.

Many counts were recorded for this clonotype. The chain combines TRBV3-1 with TRBJ2-1, with TRBD1 matching over 7 bases. V shed 0 bases and J 8 bases; nucleotides not matched to a gene: 4. CDR1 is LGHDT, CDR2 YNNKEL, per germline (reference sequence). The CDR3 totals 14 residues. The DNA for the CDR3 is TGTGCCAGCAGCCAAGAGTACAGGGGTGATGAGCAGTTCTTC. Protein: CASSQEYRGDEQFF.

This clonotype was counted at least ten times. This chain links TRBV12-3 or TRBV12-4 with TRBJ1-3; a possible D gene is TRBD1 (6 bases). CDR3 length equals 15 residues. V was cut by 5 bases and J by 0 bases, with 11 bases left in between. The CDR3 here is CASSPQGFSGNTIYF. The CDR3 nucleotides are TGTGCCAGCAGTCCTCAGGGGTTCTCTGGAAACACCATATATTTT.

Worth noting for this clonotype: This may be a read error: a much more frequent sequence differs by one nucleotide. This chain joins TRBV28 and TRBJ2-2; D unresolved. The CDR3 is made up of 14 amino acids. With 3 bases removed from V and 1 base from J, the gap between germline ends came to 6 bases. Germline loops: CDR1 MDHEN, CDR2 SYDVKM. The CDR3 DNA reads TGTGCCAGCAGTTTTAGCAGGAACACCGGGGAGCTGTTTTTT. It codes for CASSFSRNTGELFF.

V gene TRBV3-1 combines with J gene TRBJ2-5; D ambiguous. From germline, CDR1 is LGHDT and CDR2 YNNKEL (reference sequence). The CDR3 runs to 12 residues. V dropped 10 bases and J dropped 1 base, with 10 bases sitting between them. CDR3 amino acids: CANSTGQETQYF. As DNA, the CDR3 is TGTGCCAACTCGACTGGCCAAGAGACCCAGTACTTC.

The sample holds many counts of this clonotype. The chain is built from TRBV6-2 or TRBV6-3 and TRBJ1-2; 9 nucleotides agree with TRBD1. This CDR3 has 17 amino acids. Trimming took 4 bases from V and 4 from J; bases not matched to a gene: 13. Germline CDR1 is MNHEY and CDR2 is SVGEGT. For the CDR3, the DNA is TGTGCCAGCAGTTCTAACACCGGGACAGGGACCTTCTATGGCTACACCTTC. Protein product: CASSSNTGTGTFYGYTF.

There are many counts of this clonotype. The chain couples TRBV20-1 to TRBJ2-7, with 10 bases identical to TRBD2. Germline V gene data show CDR1 as DFQATT and CDR2 as SNEGSKA (reference sequence). CDR3 length: 17 residues. J lost 0 bases, V lost 5 bases, and 13 bases had no gene match. CDR3 amino acids: CSALTPWTSGSSYEQYF. Written as DNA, the CDR3 is TGCAGTGCTCTCACTCCCTGGACTAGCGGTAGCTCCTACGAGCAGTACTTC.

This clonotype was seen ten or more times. V is TRBV11-3 and J is TRBJ2-5; D ambiguous. V shed 5 bases and J shed 2 bases, with 12 bases lying between them. Germline assignment: CDR1 SGHNT and CDR2 YENEEA. There are 14 residues in the CDR3. CDR3 in amino acids: CASSLTDTQETQYF. As DNA, the CDR3 is TGTGCCAGCAGCCTAACTGACACGCAAGAGACCCAGTACTTC.

This clonotype was seen ten or more times. This chain connects TRBV2 to TRBJ2-7, with 7 bases matching TRBD1. This CDR3 is built from 12 residues. The V segment lost 4 bases and the J segment 3 bases; nucleotides outside the gene matches: 0. Germline V gene data show CDR1 as SNHLY and CDR2 as FYNNEI. The CDR3: CASSGQGYEQYF. CDR3 DNA: TGTGCCAGCAGTGGACAGGGCTACGAGCAGTACTTC. Full variable domain (outside the CDR3, taken from reference TRBV2 and TRBJ2-7): EPEVTQTPSHQVTQMGQEVILRCVPISNHLYFYWYRQILGQKVEFLVSFYNNEISEKSEIFDDQFSVERPDGSNFTLKIRSTKLEDSAMYFCASSGQGYEQYFGPGTRLTVT.

This clonotype showed up just a few times. The chain carries TRBV27 and TRBJ1-2, with TRBD1 identical over 9 bases. The trim removed 6 bases at V and 9 bases at J, leaving 11 bases unmatched. Per germline, CDR1 MNHEY and CDR2 SMNVEV (reference sequence). This CDR3 is built from 14 residues. The CDR3 nucleotides are TGTGCCAGCAGACCACAGGGGGCGAGGTATCGCTACACCTTC. It is translated as CASRPQGARYRYTF.

The genes are TRBV7-2 and TRBJ2-1; 9 nucleotides align to TRBD1. CDR3 length equals 17 residues. The germline CDR1 and CDR2 sequences are SGHTA and FQGNSA. V was clipped by 4 bases and J by 7 bases; unmatched bases: 14. This CDR3 is CASSSRAGDRDGNEQFF. DNA of the CDR3: TGTGCCAGCAGCTCCCGCGCCGGGGACAGGGATGGGAATGAGCAGTTCTTC.

V gene TRBV6-1 combines with J gene TRBJ2-1, with 14 nucleotides matching TRBD2. The V gene's germline CDR1 is MNHNS and CDR2 SASEGT. V was pared by 6 bases and J by 5 bases, with 18 bases of the junction left unmatched. The CDR3 runs to 20 residues. CDR3 sequence reads: CASSGLAGGQPPRTNNEQFF. As DNA, the CDR3 is TGTGCCAGCAGCGGACTAGCGGGAGGCCAACCGCCCCGTACTAACAATGAGCAGTTCTTC.

This clonotype was counted ten times or more. This may arise from a read error, as a much more abundant clone is one base away. This chain links TRBV6-2 or TRBV6-3 with TRBJ1-1, with D unresolved. Trimming cost V 4 bases and J 1 base, with 4 bases left between them. Germline V gives CDR1 MNHEY, CDR2 SVGEGT. The CDR3 has 12 amino acids. The CDR3 DNA reads TGTGCCAGCAGTTGGGGGAACACTGAAGCTTTCTTT. Translation: CASSWGNTEAFF.

This clonotype was found many times. V gene TRBV12-3 or TRBV12-4 combines with J gene TRBJ2-1; 12 bases are a match to TRBD1. J was trimmed by 4 bases and V by 6 bases; bases with no gene match: 25. The CDR3 totals 22 residues. This chain's CDR3 is CASSHYGVGQGAYNPQYNEQFF. CDR3 DNA sequence: TGTGCCAGCAGCCATTACGGAGTGGGACAGGGGGCCTACAACCCCCAGTACAATGAGCAGTTCTTC.

There are many counts of this clonotype. The chain employs TRBV9 and TRBJ1-3; 9 bases are shared with TRBD1. CDR3 size: 15 residues. Trimming at V came to 3 bases and at J to 2 bases, leaving 3 bases not matched to a gene. Per germline, CDR1 SGDLS and CDR2 YYNGEE. CDR3 coding DNA: TGTGCCAGCAGCGCCCGGGACAGGGCTGGAAACACCATATATTTT. Protein: CASSARDRAGNTIYF.

This clonotype was observed many times. CDR3 amino acids: CASSPWTSGLETQYF. The DNA of the CDR3 is TGTGCCAGCAGTCCGTGGACTAGCGGGCTAGAGACCCAGTACTTC. The chain carries TRBV12-3 or TRBV12-4 and TRBJ2-5; 11 nucleotides agree with TRBD2. The J segment lost 4 bases and the V segment lost 5 bases, leaving 6 bases of the junction unmatched. CDR3 length: 15 amino acids.

This clonotype showed up many times. The chain uses TRBV12-3 or TRBV12-4 and TRBJ1-3; possible D gene TRBD1, 6 bases. The CDR3 contains 13 residues. Between the trimmed V and J ends, which lost 11 bases and 4 bases, there was a span of 15 bases. CDR3 residues: CALLRGAGNTIYF. The DNA for the CDR3 is TGTGCCCTCTTGCGGGGGGCCGGAAACACCATATATTTT.

The CDR3 nucleotides read TGCGCCAGCAGCCACACGGGGAACACTGAAGCTTTCTTT. It translates to CASSHTGNTEAFF. V is TRBV4-1 and J is TRBJ1-1; D ambiguous. The CDR3 loop spans 13 amino acids. Germline CDR1 MGHRA, CDR2 YSYEKL. The V end was cut by 3 bases, the J end by 1 base, with 6 bases between.

The sample holds many counts of this clonotype. V is TRBV19 and J is TRBJ1-1, with 8 nucleotides matching TRBD1. Looked up from germline, CDR1 is LNHDA and CDR2 is SQIVND (reference sequence). V gave up 8 bases and J gave up 7 bases; unmatched junction bases: 9. This CDR3 region has 13 residues. Here the CDR3 reads CASWTGRYNEAFF. The DNA of the CDR3 is TGTGCCAGTTGGACAGGGAGGTATAATGAAGCTTTCTTT.

This clonotype was counted only a few times. CDR3 DNA: TGCAGTGCTAGGGACCGATCAACTAATGAAAAACTGTTTTTT. Translated: CSARDRSTNEKLFF. The chain links TRBV20-1 to TRBJ1-4; D remains unclear. Germline CDR1 DFQATT, CDR2 SNEGSKA (reference sequence). This CDR3 region has 14 residues. V dropped 3 bases and J dropped 0 bases, with 8 bases sitting between them.

This chain connects TRBV3-1 to TRBJ2-1, with 12 bases identical to TRBD2. The length of the CDR3 is 19 residues. The V segment lost 5 bases and the J segment 2 bases; nucleotides outside the gene matches: 13. CDR1 is LGHDT, CDR2 YNNKEL, per germline (reference sequence). DNA of the CDR3: TGTGCCAGCAGCTCAAGTCAGCTAGCGGGAGGGGTCGCCTACAATGAGCAGTTCTTC. This gives the protein CASSSSQLAGGVAYNEQFF.

This clonotype was seen repeatedly, ten times or more. The chain couples TRBV6-2 or TRBV6-3 to TRBJ1-5; 10 bases align to TRBD1. CDR3 length: 18 residues. V gave up 6 bases and J gave up 1 base; unmatched junction bases: 12. Germline CDR1 is MNHEY and CDR2 is SVGEGT. The chain's CDR3 is CASRREGQGVGSNQPQHF. The CDR3 nucleotides are TGTGCCAGCAGGAGGGAAGGACAGGGGGTAGGAAGCAATCAGCCCCAGCATTTT.